These 5 T cell receptor beta chains were all obtained from the same sample, sequenced in a study of blood T cell repertoires in COVID-19. Sequencing was performed with immunoSEQ multiplex PCR; in TCRdb, only in-frame clones are kept and a portion is missing. The table lists over 150,000 clones, roughly nine tenths of them singletons. Sequenced: peripheral blood. Every receptor here comes from a man aged 45-65 years with acute or convalescent COVID-19.

The rearrangement links TRBV14 to TRBJ1-5, with D perhaps matching TRBD1 (6 bases). The germline V and J ends were trimmed by 2 bases and 0 bases, with 8 bases remaining between them. The V gene's germline CDR1 is SGHDN and CDR2 FVKESK. This CDR3 is built from 15 residues. In DNA form, the CDR3 reads TGTGCCAGCAGCCAACCAGGGGTTAGCAATCAGCCCCAGCATTTT. This encodes CASSQPGVSNQPQHF.

The chain couples TRBV20-1 to TRBJ2-7; 7 nucleotides match TRBD2. CDR1 is DFQATT and CDR2 is SNEGSKA in the germline V gene (reference sequence). CDR3 size: 11 residues. The J segment lost 6 bases and the V segment lost 5 bases, leaving 4 bases of the junction unmatched. CDR3 sequence reads: CSAVSGFEQYV. CDR3 DNA: TGCAGTGCTGTTAGCGGGTTCGAGCAGTACGTC.

CDR3 amino acids: CASSPRPRLAGLYEQYF. The CDR3 coding sequence is TGTGCCAGTAGTCCCCGCCCCCGACTAGCGGGACTCTACGAGCAGTACTTC. V gene TRBV19 combines with J gene TRBJ2-7; 11 nucleotides line up with TRBD2. This CDR3 contains 17 residues. Losses at the gene ends were 5 bases for V and 3 bases for J; bases not matched to a gene: 12. Germline-derived CDR1 and CDR2 are LNHDA and SQIVND (reference sequence).

The CDR3 nucleotides are TGTGCCAGCAGCCAGACAGGGAAACGGGCCTATGGCTACACCTTC. Protein product: CASSQTGKRAYGYTF. The chain is built from TRBV3-1 (or the pseudogene TRBV3-2) and TRBJ1-2, with 7 bases aligning to TRBD1. CDR1 is LGHDT and CDR2 is YNNKEL in the germline V gene (reference sequence). The CDR3 totals 15 residues. V lost 3 bases to trimming and J lost 4 bases; unmatched junction nucleotides: 8.

This chain connects TRBV9 to TRBJ2-7; TRBD2 is a possible D gene (6 bases). The CDR3 covers 18 residues. Germline CDR1 SGDLS, CDR2 YYNGEE. Deletions cut 3 bases from V and 0 bases from J, with 22 bases between. CDR3 in DNA: TGTGCCAGCAGCGCCCCGACGATTGCGGGACGGAGCTCCTACGAGCAGTACTTC. Translated: CASSAPTIAGRSSYEQYF.